The 29 T cell receptor beta chains listed next were all sequenced from one sample in a study of blood T cell repertoires in COVID-19. Sequencing used immunoSEQ multiplex PCR; TCRdb keeps in-frame clones, though not all of them. The table lists 150,000 to 200,000 clones, approximately 90% of them singletons. Sequencing used peripheral blood. These receptors were taken from a man between 65 and 80 years old with active or convalescent COVID-19.

The rearrangement joins TRBV2 to TRBJ1-3; 8 bases are shared with TRBD1. Germline CDR1 is SNHLY and CDR2 is FYNNEI. This CDR3 is 11 amino acids long. J lost 4 bases, V lost 11 bases, and 1 base had no gene match. CDR3 coding DNA: TGTGCCCAGGGGGCAGGAAACACCATATATTTT. Its protein product is CAQGAGNTIYF.

V gene TRBV30 combines with J gene TRBJ2-4; tentatively, D is TRBD1 (5 bases). Trimming stripped 4 bases from V and 1 base from J, with 5 bases between. The CDR3 extends over 12 amino acids. CDR1 is GTSNPN, CDR2 SVGIG, per germline (reference sequence). The CDR3 bases are TGTGCCTGGAAGGGGGCCAAAAACATTCAGTACTTC. Translating it yields CAWKGAKNIQYF. The full variable domain, completed using reference TRBV30 and TRBJ2-4, is SQTIHQWPATLVQPVGSPLSLECTVEGTSNPNLYWYRQAAGRGLQLLFYSVGIGQISSEVPQNLSASRPQDRQFILSSKKLLLSDSGFYLCAWKGAKNIQYFGAGTRLSVL.

This clone appeared once. J is TRBJ1-2 and V is TRBV27, with TRBD1 matching over 8 bases. The CDR3 runs to 13 residues. CDR1 MNHEY and CDR2 SMNVEV come from the germline V gene (reference sequence). Trimming cost V 5 bases and J 4 bases; bases outside gene matches: 3. The CDR3 is CASSRQGFYGYTF. CDR3 bases: TGTGCCAGCAGTCGACAGGGGTTCTATGGCTACACCTTC.

CDR3: CASSEAGRGAGEQYF. As DNA, the CDR3 is TGTGCCAGCAGTGAAGCTGGCAGGGGGGCGGGCGAGCAGTACTTC. The rearrangement uses TRBV2 and TRBJ2-7, with D possibly matching TRBD1 (7 bases). Germline V CDR1 and CDR2: SNHLY, FYNNEI. V gave up 0 bases and J gave up 6 bases, with 15 bases separating them. The CDR3 has 15 amino acids.

The chain couples TRBV2 to TRBJ1-5, with a weak D call TRBD1 (6 bases). Trimming stripped 5 bases from V and 8 bases from J, with 31 bases between. CDR1 is SNHLY, CDR2 FYNNEI, per germline. This CDR3 spans 19 amino acids. The CDR3 loop reads CASSKPGGGRGTPIKPQHF. DNA for the CDR3: TGTGCCAGCAGTAAGCCCGGCGGGGGGCGGGGGACCCCAATCAAGCCCCAGCATTTT.

The chain combines TRBV6-5 with TRBJ2-7; 11 bases are shared with TRBD2. Germline-derived CDR1 and CDR2 are MNHEY and SVGAGI. The V segment lost 4 bases and the J segment 4 bases; nucleotides outside the gene matches: 9. The CDR3 extends over 16 amino acids. The CDR3 sequence: CASSLGLAGFSYEQYF. For the CDR3, the DNA is TGTGCCAGCAGTTTAGGACTAGCGGGTTTCAGTTACGAGCAGTACTTC.

This chain links TRBV28 with TRBJ1-5, with 9 bases lining up with TRBD1. V lost 5 bases, J lost 0 bases, and 5 bases stayed unmatched. The germline gives CDR1 MDHEN, CDR2 SYDVKM. CDR3 length: 16 amino acids. The CDR3 bases are TGTGCCAGCAGTAATGCGGACAGGGGTAGCAATCAGCCCCAGCATTTT. This encodes CASSNADRGSNQPQHF.

The V gene is TRBV7-2, the J gene TRBJ2-7, with D maybe TRBD2 (5 bases). Germline loops: CDR1 SGHTA, CDR2 FQGNSA. The CDR3 length is 12 residues. Trimming pared 3 bases from V and 9 bases from J, leaving 12 bases between. The chain's CDR3 is CASSLAERRQYF. Here the CDR3 DNA reads TGTGCCAGCAGCTTGGCTGAGCGGCGGCAGTACTTC.

The CDR3 reads CASSSYRADGYTF. CDR3 nucleotides: TGTGCCAGCAGCTCATACAGGGCCGATGGCTACACCTTC. The rearrangement uses TRBV7-9 and TRBJ1-2, with a possible D match to TRBD1 (6 bases). There are 13 residues in the CDR3. The V end lost 4 bases, the J end lost 6 bases, and 12 bases lay between the germline ends. CDR1 is SEHNR, CDR2 FQNEAQ, per germline (reference sequence).

This clone was detected only a few times. The chain uses TRBV5-1 and TRBJ1-3; maybe TRBD1 (5 bases). CDR1 and CDR2 (germline): SGHRS, YFSETQ. This CDR3 has 15 amino acids. Trimming took off 5 bases at V and 0 bases at J, with 12 bases between the two ends. DNA of the CDR3: TGCGCCAGCAGTCGGTATACAGGCTCTGGAAACACCATATATTTT. The encoded protein is CASSRYTGSGNTIYF.

The chain employs TRBV28 and TRBJ2-1, with 7 bases that match TRBD1. The V gene's germline CDR1 is MDHEN and CDR2 SYDVKM. CDR3 length equals 16 residues. Trimming cost V 6 bases and J 0 bases; bases outside gene matches: 8. This CDR3 is CASSPGQASSYNEQFF. The CDR3 nucleotides are TGTGCCAGCAGCCCTGGACAGGCCAGCTCCTACAATGAGCAGTTCTTC.

The CDR3 here is CASSLNVMAGNYNSPLHF. The CDR3 DNA reads as TGTGCCAGCAGCTTGAATGTAATGGCCGGGAACTATAATTCACCCCTCCACTTT. The chain carries TRBV5-6 and TRBJ1-6, with unresolved D. Germline-derived CDR1 and CDR2 are SGHDT and YYEEEE. V was cut by 1 base and J by 3 bases, with 17 bases left in between. The length of the CDR3 is 18 residues. Supplemented by reference TRBV5-6 and TRBJ1-6, the full variable domain reads DAGVTQSPTHLIKTRGQQVTLRCSPKSGHDTVSWYQQALGQGPQFIFQYYEEEERQRGNFPDRFSGHQFPNYSSELNVNALLLGDSALYLCASSLNVMAGNYNSPLHFGNGTRLTVT.

The chain couples TRBV4-3 to TRBJ1-2; 10 bases are shared with TRBD1. V lost 0 bases to trimming and J lost 5 bases; unmatched junction nucleotides: 15. The length of the CDR3 is 19 residues. The germline V gene has CDR1 LGHNA and CDR2 YSLEER. For the CDR3, the DNA is TGCGCCAGCAGCCAAGATTACGGGACAGGGGCTCGGGGTCGGTATGGCTACACCTTC. This encodes CASSQDYGTGARGRYGYTF.

The CDR3 loop is CASSLAGVQPQHF. The CDR3 DNA reads TGTGCCAGTAGTTTGGCAGGGGTCCAGCCCCAGCATTTT. The chain links TRBV19 to TRBJ1-5; D might be TRBD1 (6 bases). The CDR3 is made up of 13 amino acids. V was cut by 5 bases and J by 7 bases, with 12 bases left in between. Germline lookup yields CDR1 LNHDA and CDR2 SQIVND (reference sequence).

The rearrangement links TRBV7-2 to TRBJ2-3; TRBD2 aligns across 8 bases. The trim removed 1 base at V and 9 bases at J, leaving 9 bases unmatched. Per the germline V gene, CDR1 is SGHTA and CDR2 is FQGNSA. The CDR3 extends over 15 amino acids. CDR3 amino acids: CASSLDRGGSRTQYF. CDR3 DNA: TGTGCCAGCAGCTTAGACCGGGGGGGATCCCGGACGCAGTATTTT.

The chain employs TRBV24-1 and TRBJ2-1; the match to TRBD1 covers 11 bases. Germline loops: CDR1 KGHDR, CDR2 SFDVKD. J gave up 8 bases and V 3 bases, and 5 bases lay outside the gene matches. This CDR3 is 15 amino acids long. The CDR3 loop is CATSDRTGGWDEQFF. CDR3 DNA sequence: TGTGCCACCAGTGATCGGACAGGGGGCTGGGATGAGCAGTTCTTC.

J is TRBJ1-1 and V is TRBV29-1, with TRBD1 matching over 7 bases. The CDR3 is 13 residues long. The germline V gene encodes CDR1 SQVTM and CDR2 ANQGSEA. The junction had 6 bases not matched to a gene; V was cut back by 3 bases and J by 5 bases. The CDR3 nucleotides read TGCAGCGTTGACGACAGGGAGGAGACTGAAGCTTTCTTT. This codes for CSVDDREETEAFF.

The V gene is TRBV3-1 (or the pseudogene TRBV3-2), the J gene TRBJ2-1; 9 bases match TRBD2. The CDR3 runs to 18 residues. The V and J ends lost 4 bases and 0 bases, in that order; junction bases with no gene match: 10. Per the germline V gene, CDR1 is LGHDT and CDR2 is YNNKEL (reference sequence). Written as DNA, the CDR3 is TGTGCCAGCAGCCCGGGTATTAGCGGGGGCCCCTCCTACAATGAGCAGTTCTTC. This sequence encodes CASSPGISGGPSYNEQFF.

The V call is TRBV9, the J call TRBJ2-7, with D possibly being TRBD2 (6 bases). The CDR3 has 16 amino acids. Germline V lookup: CDR1 SGDLS, CDR2 YYNGEE. V shed 4 bases and J shed 7 bases, with 24 bases lying between them. CDR3 nucleotides: TGTGCCAGCAGCTTCGGCCCCGTTTCCCCCCGGGGGGAGCAGTACTTC. It codes for CASSFGPVSPRGEQYF.

The V and J genes are TRBV13 and TRBJ2-1; no clear D gene. Per the germline V gene, CDR1 is PRHDT and CDR2 is FYEKMQ (reference sequence). Trimming removed 4 bases from V and 5 bases from J, with 9 bases in between. The CDR3 spans 13 residues. The CDR3 DNA is TGTGCCAGCAGCTCCACAGTGGACAATGAGCAGTTCTTC. Its protein product is CASSSTVDNEQFF.

This clone was seen only once. The chain combines TRBV2 with TRBJ2-5, with no clear D. Trimming took 0 bases from V and 2 from J, leaving 4 bases between them. The germline gives CDR1 SNHLY, CDR2 FYNNEI. The CDR3 covers 13 residues. CDR3 region: CASSEASQETQYF. In nucleotides, the CDR3 is TGTGCCAGCAGTGAAGCCTCTCAAGAGACCCAGTACTTC.

The chain combines TRBV28 with TRBJ1-5, with TRBD1 matching over 8 bases. Germline V CDR1 and CDR2: MDHEN, SYDVKM. V lost 5 bases and J lost 6; bases outside the gene matches: 9. This CDR3 has 15 residues. The CDR3 coding sequence is TGTGCCAGCAGTGACCGGGACAGGATCGGTCAGCCCCAGCATTTT. This gives the protein CASSDRDRIGQPQHF. Full variable domain (remainder filled in from reference TRBV28 and TRBJ1-5): DVKVTQSSRYLVKRTGEKVFLECVQDMDHENMFWYRQDPGLGLRLIYFSYDVKMKEKGDIPEGYSVSREKKERFSLILESASTNQTSMYLCASSDRDRIGQPQHFGDGTRLSIL.

This clone has a single count. V usage is TRBV27 and J usage is TRBJ1-6, with D uncertain. V lost 7 bases to trimming and J lost 6 bases, with 19 bases between them. CDR3 length: 16 residues. CDR1 is MNHEY, CDR2 SMNVEV, per germline (reference sequence). The CDR3 DNA sequence: TGTGCCAGCACCCGGCTCTCGGGGATATCTAATTCACCCCTCCACTTT. Protein product: CASTRLSGISNSPLHF.

The chain links TRBV6-5 to TRBJ2-2; weak D call: TRBD2 (6 bases). The CDR3 has 15 residues. With 10 bases removed from V and 5 bases from J, the gap between germline ends came to 20 bases. Looked up from germline, CDR1 is MNHEY and CDR2 is SVGAGI. The CDR3 coding sequence is TGTGCCACCCCGCGAAGGAGGGAGGTAACCGGGGAGCTGTTTTTT. Protein sequence: CATPRRREVTGELFF.

CDR3 DNA sequence: TGCGCCAGCAGCCATGTGGGCCCGAACACTGAAGCTTTCTTT. Amino acid sequence: CASSHVGPNTEAFF. The gene calls are TRBV4-1 and TRBJ1-1; D remains unclear. The V end was cut by 3 bases, the J end by 1 base, with 9 bases between. The CDR3 has 14 residues. The germline V gene encodes CDR1 MGHRA and CDR2 YSYEKL.

The rearrangement joins TRBV6-2 or TRBV6-3 to TRBJ2-3; 9 bases map to TRBD2. This CDR3 comprises 16 residues. Germline V lookup: CDR1 MNHEY, CDR2 SVGEGT. Trimming took 1 base from V and 5 from J; bases not matched to a gene: 7. CDR3 sequence (DNA): TGTGCCAGCAGTTACTTGCGGGGGGGCCGGGAAGATACGCAGTATTTT. This codes for CASSYLRGGREDTQYF.

The chain joins TRBV19 to TRBJ2-4, with a tentative D call TRBD1 (6 bases). The CDR3 runs 17 residues. Germline CDR1 LNHDA, CDR2 SQIVND (reference sequence). V lost 1 base and J 3 bases, leaving 16 bases between the germline ends. In nucleotides, the CDR3 is TGTGCCAGTAGTATAGTCGGCAGGGGTATCGGCAAAAACATTCAGTACTTC. Encoded protein: CASSIVGRGIGKNIQYF.

V and J are TRBV9 and TRBJ1-6, with 7 bases aligning to TRBD1. CDR1 is SGDLS, CDR2 YYNGEE, per germline. The CDR3 runs to 14 residues. Germline trimming cut 3 bases from V and 9 bases from J; bases unmatched to any gene: 6. This chain's CDR3 is CASSATQGSSPLHF. DNA of the CDR3: TGTGCCAGCAGCGCCACACAGGGGAGTTCACCCCTCCACTTT.

The chain employs TRBV11-2 and TRBJ1-1, with D possibly being TRBD1 (6 bases). CDR1 and CDR2 from the germline V gene are SGHAT and FQNNGV. The CDR3 contains 13 residues. V was clipped by 4 bases and J by 14 bases, with 20 bases between them. The CDR3 DNA sequence: TGTGCCAGCAGCTCCGTTAAGGAATACAGGGAGTTCTTT. Protein sequence: CASSSVKEYREFF.